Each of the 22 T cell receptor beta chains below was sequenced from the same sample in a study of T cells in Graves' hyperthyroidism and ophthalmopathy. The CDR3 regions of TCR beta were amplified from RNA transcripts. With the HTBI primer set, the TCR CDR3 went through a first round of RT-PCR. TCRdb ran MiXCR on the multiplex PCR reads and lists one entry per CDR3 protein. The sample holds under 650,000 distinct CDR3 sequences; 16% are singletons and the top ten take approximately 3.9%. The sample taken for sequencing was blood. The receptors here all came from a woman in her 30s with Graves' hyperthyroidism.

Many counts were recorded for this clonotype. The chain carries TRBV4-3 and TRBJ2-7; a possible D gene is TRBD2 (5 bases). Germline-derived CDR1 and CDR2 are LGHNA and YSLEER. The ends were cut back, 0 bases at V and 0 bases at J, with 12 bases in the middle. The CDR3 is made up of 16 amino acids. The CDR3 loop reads CASSQEVPGLSYEQYF. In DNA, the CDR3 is TGCGCCAGCAGCCAAGAGGTCCCAGGACTCTCCTACGAGCAGTACTTC.

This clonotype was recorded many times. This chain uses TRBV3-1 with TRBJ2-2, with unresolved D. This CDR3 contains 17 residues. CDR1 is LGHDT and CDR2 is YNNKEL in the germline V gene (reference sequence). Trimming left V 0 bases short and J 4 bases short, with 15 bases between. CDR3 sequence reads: CASSQDWASPSTGELFF. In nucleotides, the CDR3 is TGTGCCAGCAGCCAAGATTGGGCCAGCCCCAGCACCGGGGAGCTGTTTTTT.

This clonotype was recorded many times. CDR3 protein: CASSPEEPDEQFF. The CDR3 region has the DNA TGTGCCAGCAGCCCCGAGGAGCCGGATGAGCAGTTCTTC. The chain recombines TRBV7-2 with TRBJ2-1; D is unclear. The CDR3 has 13 residues. V shed 5 bases and J shed 8 bases, with 13 bases lying between them. CDR1 SGHTA and CDR2 FQGNSA come from the germline V gene.

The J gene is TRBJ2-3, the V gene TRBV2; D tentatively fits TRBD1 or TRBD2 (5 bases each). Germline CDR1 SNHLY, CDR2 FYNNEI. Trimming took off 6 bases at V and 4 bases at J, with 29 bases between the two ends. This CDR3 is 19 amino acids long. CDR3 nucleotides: TGTGCCAGCAGCACTAAGAAAACGGGGCGGGTATTTCTCGCAGATACGCAGTATTTT. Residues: CASSTKKTGRVFLADTQYF. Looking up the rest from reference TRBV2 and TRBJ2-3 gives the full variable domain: EPEVTQTPSHQVTQMGQEVILRCVPISNHLYFYWYRQILGQKVEFLVSFYNNEISEKSEIFDDQFSVERPDGSNFTLKIRSTKLEDSAMYFCASSTKKTGRVFLADTQYFGPGTRLTVL.

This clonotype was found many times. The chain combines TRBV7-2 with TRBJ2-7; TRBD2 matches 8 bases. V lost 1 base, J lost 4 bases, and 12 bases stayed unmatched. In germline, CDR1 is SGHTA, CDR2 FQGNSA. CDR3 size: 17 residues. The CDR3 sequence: CASSLVNLAGIIYEQYF. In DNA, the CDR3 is TGTGCCAGCAGCTTAGTTAACCTAGCGGGCATAATATACGAGCAGTACTTC.

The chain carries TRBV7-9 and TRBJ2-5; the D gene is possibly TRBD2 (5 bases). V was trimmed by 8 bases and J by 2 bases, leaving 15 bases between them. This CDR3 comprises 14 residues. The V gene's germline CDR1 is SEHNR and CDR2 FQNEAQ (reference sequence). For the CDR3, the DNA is TGTGCCAGCGGCCCGGACTGGAATCAAGAGACCCAGTACTTC. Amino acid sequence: CASGPDWNQETQYF.

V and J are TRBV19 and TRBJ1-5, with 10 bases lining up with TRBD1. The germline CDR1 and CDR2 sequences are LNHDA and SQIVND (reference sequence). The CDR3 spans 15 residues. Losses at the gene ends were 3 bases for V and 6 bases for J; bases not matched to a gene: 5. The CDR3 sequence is CASSIGQGVFQPQHF. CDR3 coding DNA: TGTGCCAGTAGTATTGGACAGGGGGTTTTTCAGCCCCAGCATTTT.

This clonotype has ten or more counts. DNA of the CDR3: TGTGCCAGCCGGGGACTAGCGAGCTACGAGCAGTACTTC. The encoded protein is CASRGLASYEQYF. This rearrangement joins TRBV28 to TRBJ2-7; 10 bases map to TRBD2. Trimming at V came to 8 bases and at J to 3 bases, leaving 4 bases not matched to a gene. CDR3 length: 13 residues. The germline gives CDR1 MDHEN, CDR2 SYDVKM.

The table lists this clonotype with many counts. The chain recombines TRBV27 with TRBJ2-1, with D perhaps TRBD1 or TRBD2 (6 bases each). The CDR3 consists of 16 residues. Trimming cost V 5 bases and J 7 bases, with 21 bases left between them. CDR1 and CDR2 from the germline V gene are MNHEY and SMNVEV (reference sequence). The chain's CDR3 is CASSPLPVGGVNEQFF. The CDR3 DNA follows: TGTGCCAGCAGTCCCCTTCCGGTCGGGGGCGTAAATGAGCAGTTCTTC.

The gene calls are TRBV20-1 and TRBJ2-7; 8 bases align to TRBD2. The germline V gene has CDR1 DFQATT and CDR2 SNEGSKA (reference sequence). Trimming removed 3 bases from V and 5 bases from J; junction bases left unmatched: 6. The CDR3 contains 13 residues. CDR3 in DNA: TGCAGTGCTAGTCTGACTAGCGTTCACGAGCAGTACTTC. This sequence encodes CSASLTSVHEQYF.

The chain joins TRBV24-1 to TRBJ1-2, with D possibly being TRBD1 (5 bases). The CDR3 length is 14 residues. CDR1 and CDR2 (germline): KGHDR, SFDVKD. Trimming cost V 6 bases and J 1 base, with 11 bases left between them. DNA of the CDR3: TGTGCCACCAGTCCGGGGGAAATTAACTATGGCTACACCTTC. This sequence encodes CATSPGEINYGYTF.

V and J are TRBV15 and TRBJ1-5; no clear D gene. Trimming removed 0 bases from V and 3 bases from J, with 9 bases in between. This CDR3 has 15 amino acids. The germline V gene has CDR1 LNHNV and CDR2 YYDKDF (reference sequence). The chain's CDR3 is CATSRDPSFNQPQHF. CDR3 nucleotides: TGTGCCACCAGCAGAGATCCGAGCTTCAATCAGCCCCAGCATTTT.

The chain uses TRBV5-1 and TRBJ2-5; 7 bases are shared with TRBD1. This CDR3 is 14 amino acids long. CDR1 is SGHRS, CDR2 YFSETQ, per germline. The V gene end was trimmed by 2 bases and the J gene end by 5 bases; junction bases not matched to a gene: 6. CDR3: CASSFTGDSETQYF. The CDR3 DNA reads TGCGCCAGCAGCTTTACAGGGGATTCGGAGACCCAGTACTTC.

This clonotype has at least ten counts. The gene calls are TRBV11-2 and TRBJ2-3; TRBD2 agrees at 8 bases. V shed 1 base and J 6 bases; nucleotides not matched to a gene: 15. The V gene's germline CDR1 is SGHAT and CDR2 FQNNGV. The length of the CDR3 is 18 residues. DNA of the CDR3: TGTGCCAGCAGCTTAGGTACAAGATGGCGGGAGCGGGAGGATACGCAGTATTTT. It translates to CASSLGTRWREREDTQYF.

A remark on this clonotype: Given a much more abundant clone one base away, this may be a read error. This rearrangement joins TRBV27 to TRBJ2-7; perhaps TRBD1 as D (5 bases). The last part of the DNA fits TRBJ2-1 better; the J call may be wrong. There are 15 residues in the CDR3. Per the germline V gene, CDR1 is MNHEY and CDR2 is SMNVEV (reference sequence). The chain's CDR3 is CASSLWGDLSYEQFF. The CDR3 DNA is TGTGCCAGCAGTTTATGGGGCGACCTCTCCTACGAGCAGTTCTTC.

This CDR3 reads CASSISGGKDEQYF. The CDR3 DNA reads TGTGCCAGTAGCATCAGTGGGGGGAAAGACGAGCAGTACTTC. The chain is built from TRBV19 and TRBJ2-7; D might be TRBD2 (6 bases). The CDR3 has 14 residues. Germline V lookup: CDR1 LNHDA, CDR2 SQIVND (reference sequence). With 6 bases removed from V and 5 bases from J, the gap between germline ends came to 17 bases.

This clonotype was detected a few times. The CDR3 region is CASSPPPGTNEKLFF. The DNA of the CDR3 is TGTGCCAGCAGTCCGCCCCCGGGGACTAATGAAAAACTGTTTTTT. V gene TRBV27 combines with J gene TRBJ1-4; D remains ambiguous. Trimming removed 5 bases at V and 2 bases at J, with 12 bases between. This CDR3 comprises 15 residues. The germline V gene has CDR1 MNHEY and CDR2 SMNVEV (reference sequence).

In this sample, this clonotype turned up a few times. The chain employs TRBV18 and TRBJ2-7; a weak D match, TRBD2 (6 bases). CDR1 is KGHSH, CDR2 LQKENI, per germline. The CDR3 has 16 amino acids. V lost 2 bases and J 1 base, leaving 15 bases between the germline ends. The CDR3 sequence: CASSPREREVSYEQYF. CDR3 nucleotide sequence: TGTGCCAGCTCACCAAGGGAGAGGGAGGTATCCTACGAGCAGTACTTC.

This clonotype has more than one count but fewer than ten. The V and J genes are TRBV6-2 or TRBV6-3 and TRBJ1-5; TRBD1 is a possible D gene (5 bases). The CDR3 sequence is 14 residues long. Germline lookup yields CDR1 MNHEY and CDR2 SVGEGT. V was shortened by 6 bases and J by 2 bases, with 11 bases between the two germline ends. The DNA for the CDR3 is TGTGCCAGCAGGGACATCCCTGGCAATCAGCCCCAGCATTTT. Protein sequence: CASRDIPGNQPQHF.

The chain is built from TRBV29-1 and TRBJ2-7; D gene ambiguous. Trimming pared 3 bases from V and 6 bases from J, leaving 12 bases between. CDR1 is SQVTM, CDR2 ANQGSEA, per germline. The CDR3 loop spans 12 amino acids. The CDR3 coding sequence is TGCAGCGTTGATCGTGGCGTGAGCGAGCAGTACTTC. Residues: CSVDRGVSEQYF.

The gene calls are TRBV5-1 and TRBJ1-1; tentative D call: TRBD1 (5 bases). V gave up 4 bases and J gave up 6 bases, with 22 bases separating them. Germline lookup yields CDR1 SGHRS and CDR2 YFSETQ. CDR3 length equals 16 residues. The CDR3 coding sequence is TGCGCCAGCAGCGCCCCAGGGAGCTACCGCAATTCTGAAGCTTTCTTT. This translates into CASSAPGSYRNSEAFF.

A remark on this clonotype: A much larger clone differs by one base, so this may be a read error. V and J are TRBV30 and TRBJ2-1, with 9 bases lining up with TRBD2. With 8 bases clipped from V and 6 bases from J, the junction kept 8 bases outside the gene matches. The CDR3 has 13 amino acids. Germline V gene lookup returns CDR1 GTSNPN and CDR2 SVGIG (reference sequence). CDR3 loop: CARKVAGVNEQFF. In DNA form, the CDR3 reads TGTGCCCGGAAAGTAGCGGGAGTCAATGAGCAGTTCTTC.